The clone carrying this TCR beta chain was seen a few times. Combining a sample-barcoded 5' primer with a J-beta primer mix, a second PCR ran for 7 to 11 cycles. MiXCR was run by TCRdb on the 5' RACE reads, yielding one entry per CDR3 protein. This sample has 2 million or so distinct CDR3 sequences; around half occur once, and the top ten carry 2.1%. This sample is part of a study of blood T cells in healthy people across ages. The germline CDR1 and CDR2 sequences are KGHSH and LQKENI. Trimming removed 4 bases at V and 8 bases at J, with 12 bases between. The CDR3 spans 13 residues. The chain links TRBV18 to TRBJ2-1; D ambiguous. The TCR was taken from a woman between 35 and 50 years old in good health. The sample consisted of blood. The CDR3 DNA is TGTGCCAGCTCACAGGGCTCAATGGATGAGCAGTTCTTC. As protein: CASSQGSMDEQFF.